The 8 T cell receptor beta chains in this list originate from one sample, sequenced in a study of beta chain features in type 1 diabetes. The whole isolated RNA underwent reverse transcription, so sequencing captured expressed TCRB transcripts. Profiling relied on immunoSEQ multiplex PCR, and the TCRdb table lists in-frame clones only, not all of them. The sample carries 900,000 or so clones, 15% to 20% recorded once. Sequenced sample: naive CD4+ T cells from blood. Every receptor here comes from a woman aged 18-29 years in good health.

This clone occurred a few times. The chain links TRBV7-9 to TRBJ1-1, with 8 bases fitting TRBD1. The germline gives CDR1 SEHNR, CDR2 FQNEAQ (reference sequence). The J segment lost 0 bases and the V segment lost 4 bases, leaving 4 bases of the junction unmatched. This CDR3 region has 15 residues. The CDR3 protein is CASSSGQGLNTEAFF. CDR3 in DNA: TGTGCCAGCAGCTCCGGACAGGGATTGAACACTGAAGCTTTCTTT.

There are a few counts of this clone. J is TRBJ2-2 and V is TRBV19, with TRBD1 as a possible D gene (5 bases). This CDR3 is 13 amino acids long. From germline, CDR1 is LNHDA and CDR2 SQIVND (reference sequence). V was clipped by 8 bases and J by 8 bases, with 15 bases between them. CDR3 bases: TGTGCCAGTCCTGGGCCAAGGGGTGGGGAGCTGTTTTTT. Its translation is CASPGPRGGELFF.

This clone has just a few counts. The chain uses TRBV11-2 and TRBJ2-3; D is unclear. Between the trimmed V and J ends, which lost 1 base and 3 bases, there was a span of 5 bases. Germline lookup yields CDR1 SGHAT and CDR2 FQNNGV. CDR3 size: 13 residues. The CDR3 region is CASSLAMTDTQYF. The CDR3 nucleotides read TGTGCCAGCAGCTTAGCCATGACAGATACGCAGTATTTT.

The genes are TRBV2 and TRBJ1-2; no clear D. Between the trimmed V and J ends, which lost 5 bases and 2 bases, there was a span of 9 bases. The germline gives CDR1 SNHLY, CDR2 FYNNEI. This CDR3 is 13 amino acids long. The CDR3 coding sequence is TGTGCCAGCAGTTACGACGGGAACTATGGCTACACCTTC. Protein product: CASSYDGNYGYTF.

CDR3 in amino acids: CASSLASEQFF. CDR3 DNA sequence: TGTGCCAGCAGTCTAGCATCCGAGCAGTTCTTC. The genes are TRBV6-1 and TRBJ2-1; TRBD2 might be the D (5 bases). V shed 5 bases and J shed 10 bases, with 9 bases lying between them. In germline, CDR1 is MNHNS, CDR2 SASEGT. CDR3 length equals 11 residues.

The V and J genes are TRBV28 and TRBJ1-1, with D maybe TRBD1 (6 bases). CDR1 MDHEN and CDR2 SYDVKM come from the germline V gene. The ends were cut back, 1 base at V and 4 bases at J, with 13 bases in the middle. The CDR3 extends over 15 amino acids. The CDR3 sequence is CASSLFSGGATEAFF. The CDR3 nucleotides read TGTGCCAGCAGTTTATTCTCGGGGGGCGCCACTGAAGCTTTCTTT. Drawing the rest from reference TRBV28 and TRBJ1-1, the complete variable domain is DVKVTQSSRYLVKRTGEKVFLECVQDMDHENMFWYRQDPGLGLRLIYFSYDVKMKEKGDIPEGYSVSREKKERFSLILESASTNQTSMYLCASSLFSGGATEAFFGQGTRLTVV.

The rearrangement joins TRBV5-1 to TRBJ2-1; D is perhaps TRBD1 (5 bases). V lost 8 bases to trimming and J lost 8 bases, with 20 bases between them. Germline V lookup: CDR1 SGHRS, CDR2 YFSETQ. The CDR3 runs to 14 residues. CDR3 sequence reads: CASHPAPPGYEQFF. For the CDR3, the DNA is TGCGCCAGTCACCCGGCCCCCCCAGGGTATGAGCAGTTCTTC.

A few counts support this clone. The chain couples TRBV4-2 to TRBJ1-2; D possibly corresponds to TRBD1 (5 bases). This CDR3 has 14 residues. V gave up 0 bases and J gave up 5 bases, with 10 bases separating them. Germline loops: CDR1 LGHNA, CDR2 YNFKEQ. CDR3 nucleotide sequence: TGTGCCAGCAGCCAAGATCTGGGGGTTTATGGCTACACCTTC. This encodes CASSQDLGVYGYTF.